The 25 T cell receptor beta chains presented below share a single source sample, sequenced in a study of cytotoxic CD8 clonotypes in ibrutinib-treated CLL (dated by TCRdb to 2020 to 2023). Libraries came from the immunoSEQ multiplex PCR assay. The table was pulled from immuneACCESS by TCRdb, which kept in-frame rearrangements only. Such tables lose some clones; where checked, under half of the loss comes from unresolved V genes, and the rest has no known cause. Here the sample has more than 85,000 clones; 70% to 85% occur a single time. The ten largest clones capture 25% to 40% of the sample. The sample's time point label is to be understood as: approximately eleven months on ibrutinib. The specimen comprised PBMCs, sampled after 12 months of ibrutinib treatment. Receptor source: a human donor with chronic lymphocytic leukemia.

The chain recombines TRBV5-6 with TRBJ2-1; 11 positions agree with TRBD1. In germline, CDR1 is SGHDT, CDR2 YYEEEE. CDR3 length equals 15 residues. V was clipped by 2 bases and J by 6 bases; unmatched bases: 4. CDR3 sequence (DNA): TGTGCCAGCAGCTTTACGGACAGGGGGCTCAATGAGCAGTTCTTC. It yields the protein CASSFTDRGLNEQFF.

This clone was counted a few times. The chain links TRBV12-5 to TRBJ1-5, with unresolved D. With 2 bases removed from V and 6 bases from J, the gap between germline ends came to 8 bases. The CDR3 loop spans 13 amino acids. Germline V gene sequence: CDR1 LGHNT, CDR2 FRNRAP. CDR3 region: CASGLLPGQPQHF. CDR3 coding DNA: TGTGCTAGTGGTTTGTTACCTGGTCAGCCCCAGCATTTT.

The DNA of the CDR3 is TGCAGCGTTAGGGGACAGTCCTACGAGCAGTACTTC. Translated, it gives CSVRGQSYEQYF. The V and J genes are TRBV29-1 and TRBJ2-7; 7 positions agree with TRBD1. Trimming took 5 bases from V and 1 from J; bases not matched to a gene: 2. In germline, CDR1 is SQVTM, CDR2 ANQGSEA. CDR3 length: 12 residues.

The chain has TRBV7-2 and TRBJ2-7; 7 bases agree with TRBD1. The CDR3 has 13 amino acids. The germline CDR1 and CDR2 sequences are SGHTA and FQGNSA. J was trimmed by 4 bases and V by 5 bases; bases with no gene match: 5. CDR3 DNA sequence: TGTGCCAGCAGCCGGGACAGTGGGTACGAGCAGTACTTC. Residues: CASSRDSGYEQYF.

The J gene is TRBJ1-4, the V gene TRBV6-1, with D uncertain. The germline V gene encodes CDR1 MNHNS and CDR2 SASEGT. V lost 2 bases, J lost 7 bases, and 11 bases lay in between. The CDR3 has 14 amino acids. CDR3 bases: TGTGCCAGCAGTGAATTGAGGGAGGTTGAAAAACTGTTTTTT. Residues: CASSELREVEKLFF.

In this sample, this clone turned up once. The V gene is TRBV5-6, the J gene TRBJ1-2; D uncertain. The germline V gene encodes CDR1 SGHDT and CDR2 YYEEEE. Trimming removed 0 bases at V and 2 bases at J, with 5 bases between. The CDR3 has 13 amino acids. In DNA form, the CDR3 reads TGTGCCAGCAGCTTGGTGGAGAACTATGGCTACACCTTC. Translation: CASSLVENYGYTF.

The V gene is TRBV2, the J gene TRBJ2-5; 10 positions match TRBD2. Looked up from germline, CDR1 is SNHLY and CDR2 is FYNNEI. The CDR3 runs to 16 residues. J gave up 5 bases and V 4 bases, and 10 bases lay outside the gene matches. The CDR3 DNA reads TGTGCCAGCAGTGGTCCAGCGGGGGGGCCGGGGGAGACCCAGTACTTC. Residues: CASSGPAGGPGETQYF. Looking up the rest from reference TRBV2 and TRBJ2-5 gives the full variable domain: EPEVTQTPSHQVTQMGQEVILRCVPISNHLYFYWYRQILGQKVEFLVSFYNNEISEKSEIFDDQFSVERPDGSNFTLKIRSTKLEDSAMYFCASSGPAGGPGETQYFGPGTRLLVL.

The V gene is TRBV6-5, the J gene TRBJ2-7; D possibly corresponds to TRBD2 (5 bases). Germline values: CDR1 MNHEY, CDR2 SVGAGI. V shed 7 bases and J shed 0 bases, with 10 bases lying between them. This CDR3 region has 13 residues. The CDR3 sequence is CASTSRGSYEQYF. DNA of the CDR3: TGTGCCAGCACTAGCCGGGGCTCCTACGAGCAGTACTTC.

This chain joins TRBV6-7 and TRBJ2-3, with D maybe TRBD2 (6 bases). TRBV6-7 is assigned to the ORF class and has an uncertain function. The CDR3 contains 18 residues. V was pared by 4 bases and J by 3 bases, with 23 bases between. CDR3 coding DNA: TGTGCCAGCAGTTCAACCCATCCCCCGTGGGACTGGACAGATACGCAGTATTTT. This sequence encodes CASSSTHPPWDWTDTQYF.

This chain links TRBV2 with TRBJ2-7; D remains ambiguous. Germline V CDR1 and CDR2: SNHLY, FYNNEI. V lost 3 bases and J lost 3, with 6 bases in between. This CDR3 has 12 residues. The DNA for the CDR3 is TGTGCCAGCAGTGATACGGGCTACGAGCAGTACTTC. This codes for CASSDTGYEQYF.

V usage is TRBV10-3 and J usage is TRBJ2-5; TRBD2 matches at 8 bases. The V gene end was trimmed by 5 bases and the J gene end by 1 base; junction bases not matched to a gene: 3. The CDR3 length is 14 residues. Germline V lookup: CDR1 ENHRY, CDR2 SYGVKD. The DNA for the CDR3 is TGTGCCATCAGTTACGGACTAGCCCAAGAGACCCAGTACTTC. The encoded protein is CAISYGLAQETQYF.

This clone was detected once. The chain is built from TRBV2 and TRBJ2-4, with TRBD1 identical over 12 bases. The CDR3 covers 17 residues. Losses at the gene ends were 10 bases for V and 1 base for J; bases not matched to a gene: 11. CDR1 is SNHLY, CDR2 FYNNEI, per germline. CDR3 sequence (DNA): TGTGCCACCAACCGGGACAGGGGGCGGACTGCCAAAAACATTCAGTACTTC. Protein sequence: CATNRDRGRTAKNIQYF.

The rearrangement links TRBV9 to TRBJ1-1; D not resolved. Germline lookup yields CDR1 SGDLS and CDR2 YYNGEE. This CDR3 spans 15 amino acids. With 2 bases removed from V and 2 bases from J, the gap between germline ends came to 13 bases. For the CDR3, the DNA is TGTGCCAGCAGCGTGGGGAGCTCGAAAAACACTGAAGCTTTCTTT. It specifies CASSVGSSKNTEAFF.

V gene TRBV29-1 combines with J gene TRBJ1-4, with TRBD1 matching over 7 bases. Germline V gene lookup returns CDR1 SQVTM and CDR2 ANQGSEA. The CDR3 has 14 amino acids. With V trimmed by 6 bases and J by 7 bases, 11 bases remained unmatched. The CDR3 DNA reads as TGCAGCGTACTTCAACAGGGGATAGGTGAAAAACTGTTTTTT. Protein sequence: CSVLQQGIGEKLFF.

This chain uses TRBV28 with TRBJ2-3; D call uncertain. This CDR3 has 11 residues. The V end was cut by 6 bases, the J end by 6 bases, with 7 bases between. CDR1 MDHEN and CDR2 SYDVKM come from the germline V gene. CDR3 nucleotide sequence: TGTGCCAGCAGACTTCAGGATACGCAGTATTTT. Translated, it gives CASRLQDTQYF.

This clone was seen a single time. The chain recombines TRBV7-2 with TRBJ2-4, with D uncertain. The germline V and J ends were trimmed by 2 bases and 2 bases, with 16 bases remaining between them. The CDR3 runs 17 residues. CDR1 and CDR2 (germline): SGHTA, FQGNSA. CDR3 protein: CASSLPRELTTKNIQYF. Written as DNA, the CDR3 is TGTGCCAGCAGCTTACCACGAGAATTAACGACCAAAAACATTCAGTACTTC.

The chain uses TRBV30 and TRBJ2-7, with 8 bases aligning to TRBD1. The CDR3 is 15 residues long. The V segment lost 2 bases and the J segment 5 bases; nucleotides outside the gene matches: 11. The germline V gene encodes CDR1 GTSNPN and CDR2 SVGIG (reference sequence). In DNA form, the CDR3 reads TGTGCCTGGAGTCAGTTGGACAGGGTTAGCGACGAGCAGTACTTC. It is translated as CAWSQLDRVSDEQYF.

The J gene is TRBJ2-7, the V gene TRBV13, with a possible D match to TRBD1 (6 bases). Germline CDR1 is PRHDT and CDR2 is FYEKMQ (reference sequence). CDR3 length: 15 amino acids. V lost 5 bases to trimming and J lost 1 base, with 15 bases between them. CDR3 DNA: TGTGCCAGCAGCCCACAAGGACAGCCTTCCTACGAGCAGTACTTC. This translates into CASSPQGQPSYEQYF.

V gene TRBV29-1 combines with J gene TRBJ2-1, with a possible D match to TRBD2 (7 bases). This CDR3 is built from 13 residues. Per germline, CDR1 SQVTM and CDR2 ANQGSEA. Trimming left V 4 bases short and J 3 bases short, with 10 bases between. The chain's CDR3 is CSVGGGSYNEQFF. The CDR3 DNA is TGCAGCGTTGGGGGGGGCAGCTACAATGAGCAGTTCTTC.

DNA of the CDR3: TGCAGCGTTACCCAGAGGACAGGCTCCGGGGCCAACGTCCTGACTTTC. Amino acids: CSVTQRTGSGANVLTF. The V call is TRBV29-1, the J call TRBJ2-6, with TRBD1 matching over 7 bases. The CDR3 totals 16 residues. J lost 4 bases, V lost 5 bases, and 11 bases had no gene match. Germline V CDR1 and CDR2: SQVTM, ANQGSEA.

This rearrangement joins TRBV11-3 to TRBJ2-7; D gene unclear. This CDR3 comprises 14 residues. V was cut by 5 bases and J by 3 bases, with 14 bases left in between. CDR1 and CDR2 (germline): SGHNT, YENEEA. The CDR3 spells CASSTSPRFYEQYF. The CDR3 nucleotides read TGTGCCAGCAGCACCAGCCCCAGATTCTACGAGCAGTACTTC.

The chain couples TRBV5-4 to TRBJ2-2, with 7 bases fitting TRBD2. The V gene end was trimmed by 0 bases and the J gene end by 0 bases; junction bases not matched to a gene: 2. The CDR3 is 16 residues long. CDR1 and CDR2 from the germline V gene are SGHNT and YYREEE (reference sequence). The CDR3 spells CASSLGAGANTGELFF. The CDR3 DNA reads TGTGCCAGCAGCTTGGGTGCGGGGGCGAACACCGGGGAGCTGTTTTTT.

The rearrangement joins TRBV15 to TRBJ2-6; 7 bases map to TRBD1. The J segment lost 4 bases and the V segment lost 1 base, leaving 13 bases of the junction unmatched. Germline CDR1 is LNHNV and CDR2 is YYDKDF (reference sequence). The CDR3 covers 19 residues. CDR3 nucleotide sequence: TGTGCCACCAGCAGAGGACGTCGACAGGGCGCAGGAGGGGCCAACGTCCTGACTTTC. Translated, it gives CATSRGRRQGAGGANVLTF.

This rearrangement joins TRBV5-1 to TRBJ1-1; 8 bases are a match to TRBD1. In germline, CDR1 is SGHRS, CDR2 YFSETQ. J was trimmed by 9 bases and V by 5 bases; bases with no gene match: 12. The CDR3 runs 14 residues. The CDR3 DNA sequence: TGCGCCAGCAGTTTTGCGGACAGGGTATTTAAAGCTTTCTTT. Translated: CASSFADRVFKAFF. The full variable domain, with the rest looked up from reference TRBV5-1 and TRBJ1-1, is KAGVTQTPRYLIKTRGQQVTLSCSPISGHRSVSWYQQTPGQGLQFLFEYFSETQRNKGNFPGRFSGRQFSNSRSEMNVSTLELGDSALYLCASSFADRVFKAFFGQGTRLTVV.

The chain joins TRBV18 to TRBJ2-3, with D uncertain. The CDR3 contains 11 residues. Germline V CDR1 and CDR2: KGHSH, LQKENI. V lost 3 bases and J lost 6, with 4 bases in between. The chain's CDR3 is CASSPGDTQYF. CDR3 in DNA: TGTGCCAGCTCACCGGGGGATACGCAGTATTTT.